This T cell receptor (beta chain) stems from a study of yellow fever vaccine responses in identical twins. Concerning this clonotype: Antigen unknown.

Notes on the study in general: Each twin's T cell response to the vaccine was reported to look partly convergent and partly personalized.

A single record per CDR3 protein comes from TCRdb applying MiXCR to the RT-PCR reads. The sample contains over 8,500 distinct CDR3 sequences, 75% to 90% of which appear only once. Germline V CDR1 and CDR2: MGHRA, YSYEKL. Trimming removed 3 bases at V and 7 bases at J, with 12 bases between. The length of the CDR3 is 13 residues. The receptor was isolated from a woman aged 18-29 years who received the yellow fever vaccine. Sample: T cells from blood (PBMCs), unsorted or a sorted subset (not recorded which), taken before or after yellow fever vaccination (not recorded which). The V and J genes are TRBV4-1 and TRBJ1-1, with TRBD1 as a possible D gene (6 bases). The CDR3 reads CASSHGQQDEAFF. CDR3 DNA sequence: TGCGCCAGCAGCCACGGACAGCAAGATGAAGCTTTCTTT.